This TCR beta chain was recorded in a study of graft-versus-host responses after intestinal transplantation. Overall study: Among the recipients, transplants were multivisceral, liver-intestinal, or isolated intestinal.

Using immunoSEQ multiplex PCR, the repertoire was profiled, and TCRdb retains in-frame clones only, with some absent. The sample carries roughly 97,000 clones, approximately 92% recorded once. Study-level points and caveats: Peak circulating GvH clone levels were associated with early post-transplant HvG declines. High graft-versus-host to host-versus-graft T cell clonal ratios marked allografts of patients with graft-donor macrochimerism.

A word on this clone: No antigen is known for it. Without the conserved terminal phenylalanine or tryptophan, this CDR3 likely stems from a read error.

The germline V gene has CDR1 SNHLY and CDR2 FYNNEI. V was pared by 5 bases and J by 0 bases, with 16 bases between. The CDR3 is made up of 16 amino acids. The J gene is TRBJ1-2, the V gene TRBV2, with a weak D call TRBD1 (5 bases). Sequenced here: PBMCs, sampled roughly 68 weeks after intestinal transplant. The receptor was isolated from a human patient who received an intestinal transplant, so some T cells may come from the graft donor. CDR3 protein: CASSITGGPSNYGYTL. As DNA, the CDR3 is TGTGCCAGCAGTATAACAGGAGGCCCTTCTAACTATGGCTACACCCTC.